The 13 T cell receptor beta chains below come from one sample, sequenced in a study of OX40 agonist ivuxolimab in advanced cancers. Generated by immunoSEQ multiplex PCR, the TCRdb table keeps only in-frame clones and is missing some. In the table there are tens of thousands of clones, about 90% of which are singletons. The sequenced sample was CD4+ or CD8+ T cells sorted from blood, obtained in a trial of the OX40 agonist ivuxolimab. The receptors originated from an adult with an advanced solid tumor such as melanoma, head and neck, liver or kidney cancer.

The CDR3 loop reads CASSSWTDSNEKLFF. CDR3 in DNA: TGCGCCAGCAGCTCCTGGACGGATTCTAATGAAAAACTGTTTTTT. The rearrangement joins TRBV5-1 to TRBJ1-4; no clear D gene. Germline V gene data show CDR1 as SGHRS and CDR2 as YFSETQ. The length of the CDR3 is 15 residues. V was trimmed by 3 bases and J by 3 bases, leaving 12 bases between them.

This clone was seen only once. The chain uses TRBV11-2 and TRBJ2-7; D may be TRBD1 (8 bases). Germline V gene lookup returns CDR1 SGHAT and CDR2 FQNNGV. This CDR3 contains 15 residues. Trimming took off 7 bases at V and 1 base at J, with 17 bases between the two ends. Here the CDR3 reads CASTRGRGRSYEQYF. As DNA, the CDR3 is TGTGCCAGCACCAGGGGGCGCGGGAGATCCTACGAGCAGTACTTC.

This chain connects TRBV6-5 to TRBJ1-1, with D uncertain. The V gene's germline CDR1 is MNHEY and CDR2 SVGAGI. Between the trimmed V and J ends, which lost 6 bases and 8 bases, there was a span of 13 bases. The CDR3 is 12 amino acids. The CDR3 nucleotides read TGTGCCAGCAGAGCCACCTCGGCGGAAGCTTTCTTT. Encoded protein: CASRATSAEAFF.

The chain combines TRBV6-5 with TRBJ1-4, with 7 nucleotides matching TRBD1. J gave up 8 bases and V 2 bases, and 2 bases lay outside the gene matches. This CDR3 contains 13 residues. From germline, CDR1 is MNHEY and CDR2 SVGAGI. In DNA, the CDR3 is TGTGCCAGCAGTTACAGGGGGCTAGAAAAACTGTTTTTT. Translating it yields CASSYRGLEKLFF.

The chain has TRBV29-1 and TRBJ2-5; D may match TRBD1 or TRBD2 (5 bases each). CDR1 is SQVTM, CDR2 ANQGSEA, per germline. The CDR3 sequence is 12 residues long. Trimming took 4 bases from V and 5 from J, leaving 11 bases between them. The CDR3 sequence: CSVVLAGETQYF. The DNA of the CDR3 is TGCAGCGTTGTTCTAGCAGGGGAGACCCAGTACTTC.

The chain is built from TRBV5-1 and TRBJ2-5; no clear D gene. In germline, CDR1 is SGHRS, CDR2 YFSETQ. This CDR3 has 14 amino acids. The V end was cut by 0 bases, the J end by 4 bases, with 10 bases between. The CDR3 coding sequence is TGCGCCAGCAGCTTGGAAATGGGGTTAGAGACCCAGTACTTC. Amino acids: CASSLEMGLETQYF.

The chain combines TRBV10-3 with TRBJ2-7, with D perhaps TRBD1 (6 bases). This CDR3 is built from 13 residues. Germline-derived CDR1 and CDR2 are ENHRY and SYGVKD. The V and J ends lost 8 bases and 3 bases respectively, with 14 bases between them. The CDR3 protein is CAIASRQDYEQYF. Here the CDR3 DNA reads TGTGCCATCGCCTCCAGACAGGACTACGAGCAGTACTTC.

The rearrangement joins TRBV19 to TRBJ1-5, with D unresolved. Germline-derived CDR1 and CDR2 are LNHDA and SQIVND (reference sequence). The CDR3 covers 13 residues. Deletions cut 6 bases from V and 3 bases from J, with 9 bases between. DNA for the CDR3: TGTGCCAGTAGACTAGCCCCCAATCAGCCCCAGCATTTT. This encodes CASRLAPNQPQHF.

The chain is built from TRBV25-1 and TRBJ2-7; D remains unclear. Germline loops: CDR1 MGHDK, CDR2 SYGVNS. The ends were cut back, 4 bases at V and 3 bases at J, with 16 bases in the middle. CDR3 length: 15 amino acids. In DNA, the CDR3 is TGTGCCAGCAGTGGGGTTTTCCCCGGAATCTACGAGCAGTACTTC. Translating gives CASSGVFPGIYEQYF.

The chain combines TRBV10-1 with TRBJ2-1, with D perhaps TRBD2 (5 bases). The CDR3 is 13 amino acids. Trimming took 5 bases from V and 5 from J, leaving 10 bases between them. CDR1 and CDR2 (germline): WNHNN, SYGVQD (reference sequence). Here the CDR3 reads CASSLTRDNEQFF. In nucleotides, the CDR3 is TGCGCCAGCAGTCTTACTAGAGACAATGAGCAGTTCTTC.

V gene TRBV5-1 combines with J gene TRBJ2-7, with D perhaps TRBD2 (5 bases). V was shortened by 3 bases and J by 3 bases, with 13 bases between the two germline ends. The germline V gene has CDR1 SGHRS and CDR2 YFSETQ. This CDR3 comprises 14 residues. The DNA for the CDR3 is TGCGCCAGCAGCTCTAGCCCCATAGGCTACGAGCAGTACTTC. Its translation is CASSSSPIGYEQYF.

V and J are TRBV28 and TRBJ1-4; the D is unclear. CDR3 size: 14 residues. The V gene's germline CDR1 is MDHEN and CDR2 SYDVKM. Trimming pared 8 bases from V and 2 bases from J, leaving 12 bases between. This chain's CDR3 is CASESASTNEKLFF. CDR3 DNA: TGTGCCAGCGAAAGCGCGAGTACTAATGAAAAACTGTTTTTT.

The chain recombines TRBV5-6 with TRBJ2-7; D may be TRBD1 (6 bases). The germline CDR1 and CDR2 sequences are SGHDT and YYEEEE. The CDR3 has 13 residues. V shed 4 bases and J shed 2 bases, with 10 bases lying between them. The CDR3 sequence is CASSLDRTYEQYF. Here the CDR3 DNA reads TGTGCCAGCAGCCTTGACAGGACCTACGAGCAGTACTTC.